One and the same sample provided the 5 T cell receptor beta chains below, sequenced in a study of T cell clones after liver transplantation (dated by TCRdb to between 2017 and 2020). The sample's time point label, decoded: pre-transplant. Libraries were built with the immunoSEQ multiplex PCR assay. Imported from immuneACCESS, the table was reduced by TCRdb to in-frame sequences with V and J called. These copies leave out some clones; in studies compared against another copy, an unresolved V gene accounts for under half, and the cause of the remainder is not known. In this sample the table shows 40,000 to 65,000 clones, 70% to 85% of which occur a single time. About 8.9% of the sample lies in the top ten. The sequencing used CD4+ T cells from blood, collected before liver transplant. These receptors were obtained from a human donor who received a liver transplant.

This chain's CDR3 is CASSVDTSGGNEQFF. Here the CDR3 DNA reads TGTGCCAGCAGCGTAGATACTAGCGGAGGCAATGAGCAGTTCTTC. The chain joins TRBV9 to TRBJ2-1, with TRBD2 identical over 8 bases. The germline CDR1 and CDR2 sequences are SGDLS and YYNGEE. The CDR3 spans 15 residues. The ends lost 0 bases at V and 6 bases at J; junction bases unmatched: 5. Full variable domain (outside the CDR3, taken from reference TRBV9 and TRBJ2-1): DSGVTQTPKHLITATGQRVTLRCSPRSGDLSVYWYQQSLDQGLQFLIQYYNGEERAKGNILERFSAQQFPDLHSELNLSSLELGDSALYFCASSVDTSGGNEQFFGPGTRLTVL.

This chain connects TRBV5-1 to TRBJ2-5, with 7 bases fitting TRBD2. Unmatched junction bases numbered 7, after V lost 3 bases and J lost 5 bases. Germline lookup yields CDR1 SGHRS and CDR2 YFSETQ. This CDR3 has 14 residues. The CDR3 DNA is TGCGCCAGCAGCTCCTCGACTAGCACGGAGACCCAGTACTTC. Its translation is CASSSSTSTETQYF.

This clone was detected only a few times. The chain has TRBV29-1 and TRBJ1-1, with D tentatively TRBD1 (5 bases). This CDR3 region has 10 residues. Trimming cost V 7 bases and J 5 bases, with 8 bases left between them. Germline CDR1 and CDR2: SQVTM and ANQGSEA. This CDR3 reads CSARDTEAFF. CDR3 coding DNA: TGCAGCGCCAGGGATACTGAAGCTTTCTTT.

This clone appeared a single time. The V gene is TRBV30, the J gene TRBJ2-1; a weak D match, TRBD1 (5 bases). The CDR3 totals 13 residues. Trimming cost V 4 bases and J 1 base, with 8 bases left between them. Germline-derived CDR1 and CDR2 are GTSNPN and SVGIG (reference sequence). The CDR3 here is CAWTKGSYNEQFF. The CDR3 region has the DNA TGTGCCTGGACTAAGGGGTCCTACAATGAGCAGTTCTTC. Full variable domain (outside the CDR3, taken from reference TRBV30 and TRBJ2-1): SQTIHQWPATLVQPVGSPLSLECTVEGTSNPNLYWYRQAAGRGLQLLFYSVGIGQISSEVPQNLSASRPQDRQFILSSKKLLLSDSGFYLCAWTKGSYNEQFFGPGTRLTVL.

This sequence joins TRBV19 and TRBJ1-1, with D uncertain. Trimming took 7 bases from V and 1 from J, leaving 13 bases between them. Germline V lookup: CDR1 LNHDA, CDR2 SQIVND (reference sequence). This CDR3 is built from 14 residues. The CDR3 protein is CASNPEAANTEAFF. The CDR3 DNA reads TGTGCCAGTAACCCCGAAGCGGCGAACACTGAAGCTTTCTTT.